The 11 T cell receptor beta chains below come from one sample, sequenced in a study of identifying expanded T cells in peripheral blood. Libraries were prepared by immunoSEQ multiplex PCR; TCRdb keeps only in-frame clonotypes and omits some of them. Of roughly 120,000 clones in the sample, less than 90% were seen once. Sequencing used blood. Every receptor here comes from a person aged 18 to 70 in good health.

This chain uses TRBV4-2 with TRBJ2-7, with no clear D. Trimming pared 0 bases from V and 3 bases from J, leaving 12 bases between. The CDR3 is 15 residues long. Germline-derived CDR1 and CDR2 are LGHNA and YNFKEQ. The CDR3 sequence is CASSQDGNRNYEQYF. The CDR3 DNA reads TGTGCCAGCAGCCAAGATGGGAACAGAAACTACGAGCAGTACTTC.

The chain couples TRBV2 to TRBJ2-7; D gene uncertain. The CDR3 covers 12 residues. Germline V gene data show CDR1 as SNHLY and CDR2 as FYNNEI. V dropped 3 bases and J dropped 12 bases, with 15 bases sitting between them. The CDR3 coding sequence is TGTGCCAGCAGTGAGACTTTTGGGGTTCTGTACTTC. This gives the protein CASSETFGVLYF.

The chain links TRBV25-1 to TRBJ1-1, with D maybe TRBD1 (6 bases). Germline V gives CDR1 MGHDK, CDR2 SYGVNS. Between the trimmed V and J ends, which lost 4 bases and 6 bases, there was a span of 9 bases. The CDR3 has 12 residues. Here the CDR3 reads CASSAQGSEAFF. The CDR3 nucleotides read TGTGCCAGCAGTGCACAGGGTTCTGAAGCTTTCTTT. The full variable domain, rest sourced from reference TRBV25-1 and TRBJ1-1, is EADIYQTPRYLVIGTGKKITLECSQTMGHDKMYWYQQDPGMELHLIHYSYGVNSTEKGDLSSESTVSRIRTEHFPLTLESARPSHTSQYLCASSAQGSEAFFGQGTRLTVV.

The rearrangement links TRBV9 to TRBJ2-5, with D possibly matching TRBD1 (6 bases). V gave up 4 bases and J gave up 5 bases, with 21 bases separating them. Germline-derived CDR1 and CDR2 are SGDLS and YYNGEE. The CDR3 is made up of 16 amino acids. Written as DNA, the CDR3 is TGTGCCAGCAGCCCAACCGAGGGGGACGCCGGGGAGACCCAGTACTTC. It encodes CASSPTEGDAGETQYF. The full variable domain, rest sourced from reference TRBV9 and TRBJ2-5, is DSGVTQTPKHLITATGQRVTLRCSPRSGDLSVYWYQQSLDQGLQFLIQYYNGEERAKGNILERFSAQQFPDLHSELNLSSLELGDSALYFCASSPTEGDAGETQYFGPGTRLLVL.

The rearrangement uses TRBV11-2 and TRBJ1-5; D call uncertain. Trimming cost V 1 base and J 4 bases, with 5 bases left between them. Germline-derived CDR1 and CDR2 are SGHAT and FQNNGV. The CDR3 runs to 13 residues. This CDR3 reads CASSLVGNQPQHF. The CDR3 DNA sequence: TGTGCCAGCAGCTTAGTTGGGAATCAGCCCCAGCATTTT.

The CDR3 loop reads CASAPSGAPNEKLFF. The CDR3 DNA sequence: TGTGCCAGCGCCCCTAGTGGGGCCCCTAATGAAAAACTGTTTTTT. The chain couples TRBV27 to TRBJ1-4; a possible D gene is TRBD1 (5 bases). V shed 8 bases and J shed 3 bases, with 16 bases lying between them. Germline values: CDR1 MNHEY, CDR2 SMNVEV (reference sequence). The CDR3 sequence is 15 residues long.

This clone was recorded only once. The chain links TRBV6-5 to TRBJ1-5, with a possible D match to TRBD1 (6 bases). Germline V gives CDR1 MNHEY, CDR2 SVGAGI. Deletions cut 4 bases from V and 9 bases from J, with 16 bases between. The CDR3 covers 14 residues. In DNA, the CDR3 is TGTGCCAGCAGTTCTTCAGGGGACTCAGGGCCCCAGCATTTT. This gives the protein CASSSSGDSGPQHF.

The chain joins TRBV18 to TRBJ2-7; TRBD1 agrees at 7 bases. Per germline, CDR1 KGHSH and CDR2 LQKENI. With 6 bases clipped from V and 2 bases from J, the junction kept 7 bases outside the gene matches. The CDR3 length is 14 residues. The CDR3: CASSPDRATYEQYF. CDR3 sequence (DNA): TGTGCCAGCTCCCCAGACAGGGCAACCTACGAGCAGTACTTC. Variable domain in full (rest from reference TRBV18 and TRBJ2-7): NAGVMQNPRHLVRRRGQEARLRCSPMKGHSHVYWYRQLPEEGLKFMVYLQKENIIDESGMPKERFSAEFPKEGPSILRIQQVVRGDSAAYFCASSPDRATYEQYFGPGTRLTVT.

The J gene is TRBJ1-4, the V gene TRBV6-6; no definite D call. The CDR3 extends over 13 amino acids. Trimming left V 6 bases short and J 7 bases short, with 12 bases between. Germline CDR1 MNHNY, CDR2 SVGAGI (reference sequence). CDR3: CASSRSIGEKLFF. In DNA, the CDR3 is TGTGCCAGCAGCCGATCTATAGGTGAAAAACTGTTTTTT.

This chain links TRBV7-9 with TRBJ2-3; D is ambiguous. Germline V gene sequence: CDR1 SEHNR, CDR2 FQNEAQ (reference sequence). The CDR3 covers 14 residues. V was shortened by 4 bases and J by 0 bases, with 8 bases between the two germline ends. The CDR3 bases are TGTGCCAGCAGCTCGCTGGGCAGCACAGATACGCAGTATTTT. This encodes CASSSLGSTDTQYF.

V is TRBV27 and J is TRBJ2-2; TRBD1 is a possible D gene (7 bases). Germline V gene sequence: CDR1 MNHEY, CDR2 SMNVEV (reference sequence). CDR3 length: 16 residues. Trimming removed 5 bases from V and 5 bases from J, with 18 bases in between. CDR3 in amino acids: CASSPLGGGVTGELFF. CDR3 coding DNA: TGTGCCAGCAGTCCCCTAGGAGGGGGCGTTACCGGGGAGCTGTTTTTT.